This T cell receptor (beta chain) was recorded in a study of cytomegalovirus exposure and HLA in healthy donors. As to this clone: Sequence at one end of the junction differs from germline and may be a read error.

PCR involved 60 Vbeta and 13 Jbeta primers. The table came from immunoSEQ multiplex PCR; TCRdb's copy has only in-frame clones and leaves some out. Of some 120,000 clones listed, around 79% are singletons. Germline lookup yields CDR1 SSHAT and CDR2 FNYEAQ (reference sequence). The CDR3 length is 13 residues. Material for sequencing was PBMCs. The clonotype was recovered from a woman between 40 and 50 years old in good health and CMV-seronegative. The rearrangement uses TRBV7-7 and TRBJ2-5; TRBD2 matches at 7 bases. The CDR3 protein is CASSLNAREAQYF. The CDR3 DNA follows: TGTGCTAGCAGCTTAAACGCCCGGGAGGCCCAGTACTTC.